These T cell receptor beta chains were read from a single sample in a study of blood T cell repertoires in COVID-19. Assay: immunoSEQ multiplex PCR; the TCRdb copy retains only in-frame clones and omits some. Of fewer than 200,000 clones in the sample, 60% to 80% were seen once. The sequencing input was PBMCs or T cells enriched from blood (not recorded which). Receptors originate from a woman aged 45-59 years who had recovered from COVID-19. CDR3s include the opening cysteine and the closing phenylalanine or tryptophan. Not every row has a clone size; where given, it reads once, few, many or a size class.

>-|TRBJ2-7|TRBV21-1
CASSGRDKVYEQYF
>-|TRBJ1-2|TRBV19
CASSPIGTPVQANYGYTF
>few|TRBJ2-7|TRBV5-5
CASSLGPGVQYEQYF
>-|TRBJ2-3|TRBV19
CASSITRVVSTDTQYF
>-|TRBJ2-3|TRBV7-9
CASSSGTSGTPSTDTQYF
>-|TRBJ1-3|TRBV5-1
CASSLDQGSGNTIYF
>few|TRBJ2-3|TRBV7-6
CASSPEVRVTDTQYF
>few|TRBJ1-2|TRBV5-1
CASSLGVDSNYGYTF
>-|TRBJ2-4|TRBV6-2/TRBV6-3
CASSYGAARSNIQYF
>-|TRBJ1-4|TRBV19
CASSTGGTTNEKLFF
>-|TRBJ2-1|TRBV6-4
CASSDWLGSSYNEQFF
>few|TRBJ1-4|TRBV7-6
CASSTEDRVDEKLFF